A selection of T cell receptor beta chains follows, all from one sample in a study of blood T cells in healthy people across ages. TCRdb independently ran MiXCR on the 5' RACE reads; one entry per CDR3 protein. Among roughly 1.6 million distinct CDR3 sequences listed, roughly 32% were seen once. The sample consisted of blood. Every receptor here comes from a young woman in good health. CDR3s include the opening cysteine and the closing phenylalanine or tryptophan. D genes are given only for firm matches. Clone size is given for some rows only: seen once, a few or many times, or a class if the clone is expanded.

V gene,J gene,clone size,D gene,CDR3 protein,CDR3 DNA
TRBV5-6,TRBJ2-7,once,-,CASSLGQIHEQYF,TGTGCCAGCAGCCTAGGACAGATCCACGAGCAGTACTTC
TRBV28,TRBJ1-2,-,-,CASRRGEGVGYGYTF,TGTGCCAGCAGGAGGGGAGAGGGGGTTGGCTATGGCTACACCTTC
TRBV7-6,TRBJ2-1,few,-,CASSLEHLGSPGINEQFF,TGTGCCAGCAGCTTGGAACATCTCGGGAGTCCCGGGATAAATGAGCAGTTCTTC
TRBV20-1,TRBJ2-5,-,TRBD2,CSARDPSRLAGQTQYF,TGCAGTGCTAGAGATCCGTCCCGACTAGCGGGGCAGACCCAGTACTTC
TRBV4-2,TRBJ2-6,many,-,CASSQAVTSGANVLTF,TGTGCCAGCAGCCAAGCGGTCACCTCTGGGGCCAACGTCCTGACTTTC
TRBV9,TRBJ2-5,-,-,CASSVDISFSQETQYF,TGTGCCAGCAGCGTGGACATATCGTTTAGTCAAGAGACCCAGTACTTC
TRBV4-1,TRBJ2-5,once,TRBD2,CASSQGASGRATRYF,TGCGCCAGCAGCCAAGGAGCTAGCGGGAGGGCCACCCGGTACTTC
TRBV15,TRBJ2-7,-,-,CATSRDPGLLPNEQYF,TGTGCCACCAGCAGAGACCCGGGGCTCCTGCCGAATGAGCAGTACTTC
TRBV20-1,TRBJ2-1,few,-,CSASMTPEQFF,TGCAGTGCTAGCATGACACCTGAGCAGTTCTTC
TRBV20-1,TRBJ2-3,-,TRBD2,CSARYSGREWGTDTQYF,TGCAGTGCTAGATATAGCGGGAGGGAGTGGGGCACAGATACGCAGTATTTT
TRBV5-1,TRBJ2-1,few,-,CASRSGRTSRSNEQFF,TGCGCCAGCAGAAGTGGTCGGACCAGTAGGAGCAATGAGCAGTTCTTC
TRBV20-1,TRBJ2-7,once,TRBD2,CSARGETSGADSYEQYF,TGCAGTGCTAGGGGTGAGACTAGCGGGGCCGACTCCTACGAGCAGTACTTC
TRBV5-1,TRBJ2-3,once,TRBD2,CASSLGLAADTDTQYF,TGCGCCAGCAGCCTGGGACTAGCAGCTGACACAGATACGCAGTATTTT
TRBV2,TRBJ1-5,-,TRBD1,CASSEIPGGQPQHF,TGTGCCAGCAGTGAAATCCCAGGGGGTCAGCCCCAGCATTTT
TRBV10-2,TRBJ2-5,few,-,CASSDTNQETQYF,TGCGCCAGCAGTGACACAAATCAAGAGACCCAGTACTTC
TRBV5-1,TRBJ2-3,-,-,CASSLGADPREYTQYF,TGCGCCAGCAGCTTGGGGGCGGACCCACGGGAATATACGCAGTATTTT
TRBV20-1,TRBJ2-7,once,-,CSASGVIYEQYF,TGCAGTGCTAGCGGGGTGATCTACGAGCAGTACTTC
TRBV5-1,TRBJ2-3,once,-,CASSGGTPGADTQYF,TGCGCCAGCAGCGGCGGGACCCCGGGCGCAGATACGCAGTATTTT
TRBV2,TRBJ1-1,-,-,CASSEGGTRAEAFF,TGTGCCAGCAGTGAAGGGGGGACCAGGGCTGAAGCTTTCTTT
TRBV28,TRBJ1-2,-,-,CASKGDQNYGYTF,TGTGCCAGCAAAGGGGATCAGAACTATGGCTACACCTTC
TRBV25-1,TRBJ2-3,few,-,CASRALGLDAITDTQYF,TGTGCCAGCAGAGCCTTGGGACTCGACGCAATCACAGATACGCAGTATTTT
TRBV27,TRBJ2-7,-,TRBD1,CASSRTGPPEEQYF,TGTGCCAGCAGCCGGACAGGGCCCCCCGAGGAGCAGTACTTC
TRBV7-9,TRBJ2-5,-,-,CASSPRVDYQETQYF,TGTGCCAGCAGCCCCCGGGTGGACTACCAAGAGACCCAGTACTTC
TRBV9,TRBJ1-3,-,TRBD1,CASSDTGVTGGGNTIYF,TGTGCCAGCAGCGATACCGGAGTTACAGGGGGTGGAAACACCATATATTTT
TRBV5-1,TRBJ2-5,-,-,CASSLEVGRETQYF,TGCGCCAGCAGCTTGGAGGTGGGGCGAGAGACCCAGTACTTC
TRBV11-2,TRBJ2-3,-,-,CASSPNWGIIGTDTQYF,TGTGCCAGCAGCCCTAATTGGGGGATCATTGGCACAGATACGCAGTATTTT
TRBV29-1,TRBJ2-3,-,-,CSVKPRFTDTQYF,TGCAGCGTCAAACCCAGGTTCACAGATACGCAGTATTTT
TRBV10-3,TRBJ1-5,-,-,CAISVREGQPQHF,TGTGCCATCAGTGTTAGGGAAGGTCAGCCCCAGCATTTT
TRBV27,TRBJ2-3,few,-,CASSSPQGPSTDTQYF,TGTGCCAGCAGTTCCCCCCAGGGGCCTAGCACAGATACGCAGTATTTT
TRBV12-3/TRBV12-4,TRBJ1-2,-,-,CASSLNHGRLGGGYTF,TGTGCCAGCAGTTTAAATCACGGACGCCTGGGTGGGGGCTACACCTTC
TRBV4-1,TRBJ1-2,-,TRBD1,CASSQVRTGVDYTF,TGCGCCAGCAGCCAAGTGAGGACAGGGGTTGACTACACCTTC
TRBV5-1,TRBJ2-1,-,-,CASMGSHEQFF,TGCGCCAGCATGGGCTCCCATGAGCAGTTCTTC
TRBV20-1,TRBJ1-5,few,-,CSVLRGTGQRWQPQHF,TGCAGTGTCCTCCGTGGTACAGGGCAGCGTTGGCAGCCCCAGCATTTT
TRBV19,TRBJ2-1,-,TRBD2,CASSTLSGTSSDEQFF,TGTGCCAGTAGTACGCTCTCCGGGACTAGCAGCGATGAGCAGTTCTTC
TRBV20-1,TRBJ2-1,-,-,CSPTASLHNEQFF,TGCAGCCCCACGGCTAGTCTCCACAATGAGCAGTTCTTC
TRBV28,TRBJ1-2,-,TRBD1,CASSIPIGQGAGYGYTF,TGTGCCAGCAGTATCCCCATCGGACAGGGGGCTGGGTATGGCTACACCTTC
TRBV20-1,TRBJ2-5,few,TRBD2,CSALGLAGARYQETQYF,TGCAGTGCTTTGGGACTAGCGGGGGCTAGGTACCAAGAGACCCAGTACTTC
TRBV30,TRBJ1-2,few,-,CAWSVSGEDGYTF,TGTGCCTGGAGTGTGTCGGGAGAGGATGGCTACACCTTC
TRBV20-1,TRBJ2-1,-,-,CSASSGDEQFF,TGCAGTGCTAGTAGCGGTGATGAGCAGTTCTTC
TRBV20-1,TRBJ2-7,-,TRBD1,CSARMTGAGYEQYF,TGCAGTGCGAGAATGACAGGGGCGGGTTACGAGCAGTACTTC
TRBV15,TRBJ2-5,few,-,CATSRTIQETQYF,TGTGCCACCAGCCGAACTATACAAGAGACCCAGTACTTC
TRBV24-1,TRBJ2-2,few,TRBD2,CATSDPGLAGRNTGELFF,TGTGCCACCAGTGACCCGGGACTAGCGGGGCGGAACACCGGGGAGCTGTTTTTT
TRBV12-3/TRBV12-4,TRBJ1-2,-,TRBD1,CASSFYEGQTNYGYTF,TGTGCCAGCAGTTTTTACGAGGGACAGACCAACTATGGCTACACCTTC
TRBV20-1,TRBJ2-6,-,-,CSARSTASGANVLTF,TGCAGTGCTAGATCGACAGCCTCTGGGGCCAACGTCCTGACTTTC
TRBV29-1,TRBJ2-3,many,-,CSGWDSTDTQYF,TGCAGCGGATGGGACAGCACAGATACGCAGTATTTT
TRBV27,TRBJ2-1,once,TRBD1,CASSFQDRGGNEQFF,TGTGCCAGCAGTTTTCAGGACAGGGGCGGCAATGAGCAGTTCTTC
TRBV29-1,TRBJ2-3,-,-,CSPRFGFTDTQYF,TGCAGCCCCCGGTTCGGCTTCACAGATACGCAGTATTTT
TRBV29-1,TRBJ1-1,few,TRBD1,CSVRGGRGHTEAFF,TGCAGCGTGCGGGGTGGCAGGGGGCATACTGAAGCTTTCTTT
TRBV2,TRBJ1-5,-,-,CASSEVHQPQHF,TGTGCCAGCAGTGAAGTTCATCAGCCCCAGCATTTT
TRBV5-1,TRBJ1-1,-,TRBD1,CASSLEDRGQFF,TGCGCCAGCAGCTTGGAGGACAGGGGGCAGTTCTTT
TRBV3-1,TRBJ2-3,few,TRBD2,CASSQASGMSDTQYF,TGTGCCAGCAGCCAAGCTAGCGGGATGTCAGATACGCAGTATTTT
TRBV2,TRBJ2-3,-,-,CASKRTGLSDTQYF,TGTGCCAGCAAACGCACAGGACTATCAGATACGCAGTATTTT
TRBV9,TRBJ2-1,few,-,CASTLDPQGSNEQFF,TGTGCCAGCACCCTTGACCCCCAGGGAAGCAATGAGCAGTTCTTC
TRBV20-1,TRBJ1-6,-,TRBD1,CSARETGTGWTPLHF,TGCAGTGCTAGAGAAACCGGGACAGGGTGGACACCCCTCCACTTT
TRBV12-5,TRBJ2-2,-,-,CASGLVRPYGELFF,TGTGCTAGTGGTTTGGTACGACCATACGGGGAGCTGTTTTTT
TRBV20-1,TRBJ1-1,-,-,CSASQENTEAFF,TGCAGTGCTTCCCAAGAGAACACTGAAGCTTTCTTT
TRBV14,TRBJ1-3,-,-,CASSHRGQYSGNTIYF,TGTGCCAGCAGCCACCGAGGCCAGTATTCTGGAAACACCATATATTTT
TRBV6-6,TRBJ2-7,many,-,CASSPGASSYEQYF,TGTGCCAGCAGCCCCGGGGCGAGCTCCTACGAGCAGTACTTC